These 16 T cell receptor beta chains were all obtained from the same sample, sequenced in a study of cytomegalovirus exposure and HLA in healthy donors. Repertoires were generated with immunoSEQ multiplex PCR, while TCRdb's copy carries only in-frame clones and drops some. The profile shows 260,000 or so clones, about 83% of them singletons. The sample was PBMCs. Every receptor here comes from a man between 18 and 29 years old in good health and CMV-seronegative.

This chain uses TRBV4-1 with TRBJ1-2; 7 bases line up with TRBD1. Germline assignment: CDR1 MGHRA and CDR2 YSYEKL. The trim removed 6 bases at V and 8 bases at J, leaving 12 bases unmatched. CDR3 length: 14 residues. The CDR3 DNA reads as TGCGCCAGCAGTGACAGGGTGGCTGCTGGGGGCTACACCTTC. It translates to CASSDRVAAGGYTF.

V gene TRBV4-2 combines with J gene TRBJ1-2; 8 bases map to TRBD1. Germline V gene data show CDR1 as LGHNA and CDR2 as YNFKEQ. The CDR3 covers 14 residues. Trimming took 4 bases from V and 4 from J; bases not matched to a gene: 5. DNA for the CDR3: TGTGCCAGCAGCCCCTGGACAGGGAGCTATGGCTACACCTTC. This encodes CASSPWTGSYGYTF.

The chain links TRBV2 to TRBJ2-5; D unclear. Germline loops: CDR1 SNHLY, CDR2 FYNNEI. V was pared by 2 bases and J by 0 bases, with 7 bases between. The CDR3 has 14 residues. CDR3 protein: CASSERRYQETQYF. The CDR3 DNA reads as TGTGCCAGCAGTGAACGTCGGTACCAAGAGACCCAGTACTTC.

The chain couples TRBV2 to TRBJ2-1, with D maybe TRBD2 (8 bases). Deletions cut 6 bases from V and 9 bases from J, with 18 bases between. The CDR3 consists of 14 residues. Germline V gene lookup returns CDR1 SNHLY and CDR2 FYNNEI. DNA of the CDR3: TGTGCCAGCAGCCTTGGACAGGCGGGAGGTGAGCAGTTCTTC. Its protein product is CASSLGQAGGEQFF. Combining the CDR3 with reference TRBV2 and TRBJ2-1 gives the whole variable domain EPEVTQTPSHQVTQMGQEVILRCVPISNHLYFYWYRQILGQKVEFLVSFYNNEISEKSEIFDDQFSVERPDGSNFTLKIRSTKLEDSAMYFCASSLGQAGGEQFFGPGTRLTVL.

Worth noting for this clone: A clone one base away is much larger, so this may be a read error. The chain combines TRBV2 with TRBJ2-5, with TRBD2 matching over 12 bases. Germline assignment: CDR1 SNHLY and CDR2 FYNNEI. Losses at the gene ends were 2 bases for V and 4 bases for J; bases not matched to a gene: 2. There are 15 residues in the CDR3. CDR3 sequence reads: CASSELAGGAETQYF. The CDR3 region has the DNA TGTGCCAGCAGTGAACTAGCGGGGGGGGCAGAGACCCAGTACTTC. Full variable domain (missing parts from reference TRBV2 and TRBJ2-5): EPEVTQTPSHQVTQMGQEVILRCVPISNHLYFYWYRQILGQKVEFLVSFYNNEISEKSEIFDDQFSVERPDGSNFTLKIRSTKLEDSAMYFCASSELAGGAETQYFGPGTRLLVL.

The gene calls are TRBV4-2 and TRBJ2-2; possible D gene TRBD1, 5 bases. Trimming shortened V by 1 base and J by 7 bases, and 13 bases separated the two germline ends. CDR3 size: 15 residues. CDR1 is LGHNA and CDR2 is YNFKEQ in the germline V gene. CDR3 DNA sequence: TGTGCCAGCAGCCAAGTGACCAAGGGGCTCGGGGAGCTGTTTTTT. Its protein is CASSQVTKGLGELFF.

The chain uses TRBV7-2 and TRBJ1-2, with D uncertain. V was shortened by 2 bases and J by 9 bases, with 10 bases between the two germline ends. The germline V gene encodes CDR1 SGHTA and CDR2 FQGNSA. This CDR3 spans 12 amino acids. The CDR3 region is CASSLIGVSYTF. The CDR3 DNA reads as TGTGCCAGCAGCTTAATTGGAGTTAGCTACACCTTC. Looking up the rest from reference TRBV7-2 and TRBJ1-2 gives the full variable domain: GAGVSQSPSNKVTEKGKDVELRCDPISGHTALYWYRQSLGQGLEFLIYFQGNSAPDKSGLPSDRFSAERTGGSVSTLTIQRTQQEDSAVYLCASSLIGVSYTFGSGTRLTVV.

This chain links TRBV9 with TRBJ1-1, with D unresolved. CDR3 length equals 15 residues. Germline loops: CDR1 SGDLS, CDR2 YYNGEE. Trimming took off 0 bases at V and 1 base at J, with 10 bases between the two ends. CDR3 amino acids: CASSVVGRSNTEAFF. The CDR3 region has the DNA TGTGCCAGCAGCGTAGTTGGCAGATCGAACACTGAAGCTTTCTTT.

This clone was seen once. The rearrangement links TRBV15 to TRBJ2-7, with TRBD2 identical over 7 bases. The CDR3 is 16 amino acids. CDR1 and CDR2 (germline): LNHNV, YYDKDF (reference sequence). J lost 0 bases, V lost 5 bases, and 10 bases had no gene match. The CDR3 bases are TGTGCCACCAGCGCGGGAGTAGCGGCCGTCTCCTACGAGCAGTACTTC. Protein: CATSAGVAAVSYEQYF.

The genes are TRBV9 and TRBJ2-2; D unresolved. Trimming removed 0 bases at V and 5 bases at J, with 8 bases between. This CDR3 has 14 amino acids. Germline V CDR1 and CDR2: SGDLS, YYNGEE. CDR3 coding DNA: TGTGCCAGCAGCGTAGGGGCTGAAACCGGGGAGCTGTTTTTT. Its protein is CASSVGAETGELFF.

This chain links TRBV10-3 with TRBJ2-2, with 14 bases identical to TRBD2. The CDR3 is made up of 14 amino acids. Germline lookup yields CDR1 ENHRY and CDR2 SYGVKD. V lost 9 bases, J lost 5 bases, and 2 bases stayed unmatched. CDR3 coding DNA: TGTGCCATAAGGACTAGCGGGGGGACCGGGGAGCTGTTTTTT. Protein: CAIRTSGGTGELFF.

This rearrangement joins TRBV7-6 to TRBJ2-5; no clear D. The CDR3 is 12 amino acids. Trimming took off 2 bases at V and 4 bases at J, with 5 bases between the two ends. Germline V lookup: CDR1 SGHVS, CDR2 FNYEAQ. CDR3 sequence: CASSLIGETQYF. CDR3 nucleotides: TGTGCCAGCAGCTTAATCGGAGAGACCCAGTACTTC. Full variable domain (outside the CDR3, taken from reference TRBV7-6 and TRBJ2-5): GAGVSQSPRYKVTKRGQDVALRCDPISGHVSLYWYRQALGQGPEFLTYFNYEAQQDKSGLPNDRFSAERPEGSISTLTIQRTEQRDSAMYRCASSLIGETQYFGPGTRLLVL.

The rearrangement uses TRBV11-2 and TRBJ2-7; D might be TRBD1 (5 bases). CDR3 length: 13 amino acids. V lost 0 bases and J lost 6, with 9 bases in between. Germline lookup yields CDR1 SGHAT and CDR2 FQNNGV. CDR3 sequence: CASSLEGRAEQYF. The CDR3 nucleotides read TGTGCCAGCAGCTTAGAAGGCAGGGCCGAGCAGTACTTC.

The chain combines TRBV29-1 with TRBJ2-1; tentative D call: TRBD2 (6 bases). Looked up from germline, CDR1 is SQVTM and CDR2 is ANQGSEA. Trimming cost V 2 bases and J 1 base, with 12 bases left between them. The CDR3 extends over 15 amino acids. CDR3 loop: CSVERRAGSYNEQFF. CDR3 sequence (DNA): TGCAGCGTTGAACGAAGGGCGGGATCCTACAATGAGCAGTTCTTC.

This chain uses TRBV19 with TRBJ1-2; TRBD1 matches 7 bases. Germline lookup yields CDR1 LNHDA and CDR2 SQIVND (reference sequence). This CDR3 has 14 residues. Unmatched junction bases numbered 10, after V lost 5 bases and J lost 7 bases. The CDR3 here is CASSSTGYGVGYTF. For the CDR3, the DNA is TGTGCCAGTAGTTCGACAGGGTATGGGGTTGGCTACACCTTC.

The chain has TRBV11-2 and TRBJ2-7, with no clear D. V shed 1 base and J shed 3 bases, with 7 bases lying between them. Germline V gene sequence: CDR1 SGHAT, CDR2 FQNNGV. This CDR3 spans 13 amino acids. The CDR3 protein is CASSLGQIYEQYF. In nucleotides, the CDR3 is TGTGCCAGCAGCTTAGGCCAGATCTACGAGCAGTACTTC.